This T cell receptor beta chain is drawn from a study of OX40 agonist ivuxolimab in advanced cancers. Looking at the study overall: An agonistic human IgG2 monoclonal antibody against OX40 (CD134) was given. Those enrolled were roughly 85% male, with a mean age of about 66 years and ages from roughly 20 to 90. In three patients, partial responses were observed, one with hepatocellular carcinoma and two with cutaneous melanoma.

The V and J ends lost 3 bases and 1 base respectively, with 11 bases between them. The CDR3 runs 14 residues. The germline V gene has CDR1 SQVTM and CDR2 ANQGSEA. Produced via immunoSEQ multiplex PCR; TCRdb's table is partial and in-frame only. The sample holds around 93,000 clones, 87% seen once. The clonotype comes from an adult with an advanced solid tumor such as melanoma, head and neck, liver or kidney cancer. Source: CD4+ or CD8+ T cells sorted from blood, taken in a trial of the OX40 agonist ivuxolimab. The V call is TRBV29-1, the J call TRBJ2-3; the D gene is possibly TRBD1 (6 bases). The CDR3 loop is CSVDTGWGTDTQYF. The DNA for the CDR3 is TGCAGCGTTGACACAGGGTGGGGCACAGATACGCAGTATTTT.